This T cell receptor (beta chain) was retrieved from a study of Ad26.COV2.S vaccination and SARS-CoV-2 variants. Comments on this clone: Its matching antigen is unknown.

Assay used: immunoSEQ multiplex PCR; TCRdb lists only in-frame clones, some missing. Among 300,000 to 400,000 clones listed, roughly 84% were seen once. The treatment is: around 19 received Ad26.COV2.S at low or high dose, single or two shots; 5 received placebo; per-sample allocation not given. All samples were drawn on day 63, counting from the first vaccine or placebo injection. General observations from the study: The analyses of TCR breadth and depth may have understated the size of total T cell responses.

This sample comprised peripheral blood, obtained in a trial of Ad26.COV2.S vaccine versus placebo. The receptor's source is a person aged 18 to 59 who received the Ad26.COV2.S COVID-19 vaccine or a placebo.

CDR3 loop: CASSPAGRSSNYGYTF. The CDR3 nucleotides are TGTGCCAGCAGCCCCGCCGGACGAAGCTCTAACTATGGCTACACCTTC. The rearrangement links TRBV5-4 to TRBJ1-2; D is ambiguous. V was pared by 4 bases and J by 0 bases, with 16 bases between. The V gene's germline CDR1 is SGHNT and CDR2 YYREEE (reference sequence). The CDR3 has 16 residues. Full variable domain (outside the CDR3, taken from reference TRBV5-4 and TRBJ1-2): ETGVTQSPTHLIKTRGQQVTLRCSSQSGHNTVSWYQQALGQGPQFIFQYYREEENGRGNFPPRFSGLQFPNYSSELNVNALELDDSALYLCASSPAGRSSNYGYTFGSGTRLTVV.